Listed here are 14 T cell receptor beta chains from one sample, sequenced in a study of CD8+ T cells in alopecia areata. Extracted RNA was reverse transcribed, and the resulting cDNA served as sequencing template. Assay used: immunoSEQ multiplex PCR; TCRdb lists only in-frame clones, some missing. The sample yields more than 200,000 clones, 40% to 45% seen once. Treatment here: oral pan-JAK inhibitor, 5-10 mg twice daily. Sequenced material: CD4+ T cells sorted from blood, taken at roughly week 36, from a patient treated with tofacitinib. These receptors all come from a human donor with alopecia areata.

V usage is TRBV6-1 and J usage is TRBJ2-5, with D hard to call. V lost 4 bases to trimming and J lost 4 bases, with 10 bases between them. The germline gives CDR1 MNHNS, CDR2 SASEGT. This CDR3 comprises 13 residues. Written as DNA, the CDR3 is TGTGCCAGCAGTGGGGGTGTCCGAGAGACCCAGTACTTC. This sequence encodes CASSGGVRETQYF.

The V and J genes are TRBV5-4 and TRBJ2-5, with 7 bases identical to TRBD2. V lost 4 bases to trimming and J lost 3 bases; unmatched junction nucleotides: 9. Germline CDR1 and CDR2: SGHNT and YYREEE (reference sequence). The CDR3 totals 15 residues. CDR3 sequence (DNA): TGTGCCAGCAGCAGGACCGGGACTAAGGAAGAGACCCAGTACTTC. Translated, it gives CASSRTGTKEETQYF.

The table lists this clone with a few counts. The chain couples TRBV29-1 to TRBJ2-3; D is unresolved. V lost 4 bases and J lost 6, with 8 bases in between. This CDR3 is built from 11 residues. Germline CDR1 SQVTM, CDR2 ANQGSEA. The CDR3 sequence: CSVVLGDTQYF. In nucleotides, the CDR3 is TGCAGCGTTGTATTGGGTGATACGCAGTATTTT.

In its sample, this clone was seen a few times. The V gene is TRBV6-5, the J gene TRBJ1-1; 7 nucleotides align to TRBD1. Germline V gene sequence: CDR1 MNHEY, CDR2 SVGAGI. This CDR3 comprises 14 residues. The V gene end was trimmed by 6 bases and the J gene end by 1 base; junction bases not matched to a gene: 5. CDR3 DNA: TGTGCCAGCAGACGGACAGGATGGAACACTGAAGCTTTCTTT. This sequence encodes CASRRTGWNTEAFF.

This clone came up a few times. V and J are TRBV19 and TRBJ2-1; D is possibly TRBD2 (5 bases). The V gene lost 4 bases and the J gene lost 2 bases, with 12 bases spanning the gap. The CDR3 has 15 amino acids. In germline, CDR1 is LNHDA, CDR2 SQIVND (reference sequence). CDR3 coding DNA: TGTGCCAGTAGTAAGCAAGCGGCCGCCTACAATGAGCAGTTCTTC. Residues: CASSKQAAAYNEQFF.

CDR3 DNA: TGTGCCAGCACCCAAGGCAGGGGGCGGACTGAAGCTTTCTTT. Protein: CASTQGRGRTEAFF. This chain connects TRBV7-3 to TRBJ1-1, with 8 bases aligning to TRBD1. CDR1 is SGHTA and CDR2 is FQGTGA in the germline V gene. Losses at the gene ends were 7 bases for V and 5 bases for J; bases not matched to a gene: 9. The CDR3 loop spans 14 amino acids.

This clone has more than one count but fewer than ten. The chain is built from TRBV18 and TRBJ2-1; tentatively, D is TRBD1 (5 bases). Trimming cost V 0 bases and J 7 bases, with 13 bases left between them. Germline values: CDR1 KGHSH, CDR2 LQKENI. The CDR3 runs to 15 residues. The CDR3 sequence: CASSPPAAKGNEQFF. The CDR3 DNA is TGTGCCAGCTCACCACCCGCTGCCAAGGGGAATGAGCAGTTCTTC.

The rearrangement uses TRBV30 and TRBJ2-1, with 9 bases aligning to TRBD2. The CDR3 is 16 residues long. Germline trimming cut 2 bases from V and 6 bases from J; bases unmatched to any gene: 11. Germline V gene lookup returns CDR1 GTSNPN and CDR2 SVGIG (reference sequence). The CDR3: CAWSPNIAGDRNEQFF. The CDR3 nucleotides read TGTGCCTGGAGTCCCAATATAGCGGGAGACCGCAATGAGCAGTTCTTC.

The chain couples TRBV30 to TRBJ2-1; 7 positions match TRBD2. CDR1 and CDR2 (germline): GTSNPN, SVGIG (reference sequence). The V segment lost 1 base and the J segment 4 bases; nucleotides outside the gene matches: 4. CDR3 size: 14 residues. This chain's CDR3 is CAWSGSGYYNEQFF. As DNA, the CDR3 is TGTGCCTGGAGTGGTAGCGGGTATTACAATGAGCAGTTCTTC.

V and J are TRBV30 and TRBJ1-1; D ambiguous. V shed 4 bases and J shed 5 bases, with 8 bases lying between them. The CDR3 length is 11 residues. Germline CDR1 GTSNPN, CDR2 SVGIG (reference sequence). CDR3: CAWNLRTEAFF. The CDR3 DNA reads TGTGCCTGGAATTTGAGGACTGAAGCTTTCTTT.

The rearrangement uses TRBV30 and TRBJ2-2, with D unresolved. This CDR3 has 13 amino acids. The ends were cut back, 4 bases at V and 2 bases at J, with 8 bases in the middle. Germline CDR1 is GTSNPN and CDR2 is SVGIG (reference sequence). The CDR3 DNA reads as TGTGCCTGGAAAGGACGCAACACCGGGGAGCTGTTTTTT. Translated, it gives CAWKGRNTGELFF.

DNA of the CDR3: TGTGCCAGCAGTAACACAGGGGCCGGGGAGCTGTTTTTT. This sequence encodes CASSNTGAGELFF. The chain has TRBV2 and TRBJ2-2; 7 nucleotides line up with TRBD1. Germline CDR1 SNHLY, CDR2 FYNNEI. The ends lost 5 bases at V and 6 bases at J; junction bases unmatched: 3. The CDR3 runs 13 residues.

This clone has more than one count but fewer than ten. J is TRBJ2-5 and V is TRBV29-1; D possibly corresponds to TRBD1 (5 bases). This CDR3 is built from 12 residues. With 4 bases removed from V and 2 bases from J, the gap between germline ends came to 8 bases. CDR1 and CDR2 from the germline V gene are SQVTM and ANQGSEA. DNA for the CDR3: TGCAGCGTTGTCCCAGGGCAAGAGACCCAGTACTTC. Residues: CSVVPGQETQYF.

The chain carries TRBV30 and TRBJ2-7; TRBD2 might be the D (5 bases). The V end lost 2 bases, the J end lost 6 bases, and 8 bases lay between the germline ends. The CDR3 extends over 11 amino acids. Germline assignment: CDR1 GTSNPN and CDR2 SVGIG (reference sequence). The CDR3 sequence is CAWSSRGEQYF. Here the CDR3 DNA reads TGTGCCTGGAGTTCCCGGGGCGAGCAGTACTTC.